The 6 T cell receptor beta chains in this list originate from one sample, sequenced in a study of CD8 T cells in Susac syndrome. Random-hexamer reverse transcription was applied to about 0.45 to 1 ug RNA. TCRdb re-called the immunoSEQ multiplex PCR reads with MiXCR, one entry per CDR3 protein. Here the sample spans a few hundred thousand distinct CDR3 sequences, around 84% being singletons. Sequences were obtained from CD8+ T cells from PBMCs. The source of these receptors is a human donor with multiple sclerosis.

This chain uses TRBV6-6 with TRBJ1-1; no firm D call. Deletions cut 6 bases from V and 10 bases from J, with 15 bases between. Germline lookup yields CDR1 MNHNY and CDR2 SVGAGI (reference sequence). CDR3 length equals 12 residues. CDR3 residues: CASSPHQAVAFF. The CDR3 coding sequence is TGTGCCAGCAGCCCCCACCAGGCGGTAGCTTTCTTT.

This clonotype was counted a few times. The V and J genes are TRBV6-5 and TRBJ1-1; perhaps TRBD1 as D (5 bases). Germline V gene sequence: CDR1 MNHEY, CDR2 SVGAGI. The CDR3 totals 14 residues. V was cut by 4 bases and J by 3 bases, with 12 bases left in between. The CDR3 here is CASSSELGDTEAFF. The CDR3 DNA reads TGTGCCAGCAGTTCCGAGCTAGGGGACACTGAAGCTTTCTTT.

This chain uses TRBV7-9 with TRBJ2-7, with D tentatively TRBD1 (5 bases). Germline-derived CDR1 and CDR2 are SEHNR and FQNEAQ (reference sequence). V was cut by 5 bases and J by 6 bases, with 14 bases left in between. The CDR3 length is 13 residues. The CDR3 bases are TGTGCCAGCAGCCCAGTTTCAGGGCGCGAGCAGTACTTC. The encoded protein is CASSPVSGREQYF.

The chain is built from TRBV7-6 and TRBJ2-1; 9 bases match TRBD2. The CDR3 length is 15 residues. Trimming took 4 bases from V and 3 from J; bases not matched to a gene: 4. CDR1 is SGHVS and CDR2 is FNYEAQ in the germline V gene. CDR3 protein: CASSSRTSVYNEQFF. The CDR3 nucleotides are TGTGCCAGCAGCTCTAGGACTAGCGTCTACAATGAGCAGTTCTTC.

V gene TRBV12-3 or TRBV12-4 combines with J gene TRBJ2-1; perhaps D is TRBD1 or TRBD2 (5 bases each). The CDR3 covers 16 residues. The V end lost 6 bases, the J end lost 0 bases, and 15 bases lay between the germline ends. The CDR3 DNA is TGTGCCAGCAGAACCCGGGACCACAGCTCCTACAATGAGCAGTTCTTC. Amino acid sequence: CASRTRDHSSYNEQFF.

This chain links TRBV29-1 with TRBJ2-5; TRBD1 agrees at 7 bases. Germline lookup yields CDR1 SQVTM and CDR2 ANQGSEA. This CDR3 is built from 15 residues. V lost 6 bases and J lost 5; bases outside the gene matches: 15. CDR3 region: CSVLAGGTLGETQYF. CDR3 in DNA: TGCAGCGTATTAGCAGGGGGAACTCTTGGGGAGACCCAGTACTTC.